These 10 T cell receptor beta chains came from one sample sequenced in a study of T-cell memory formation after mild COVID-19. MiXCR was run by TCRdb on the 5' RACE reads, yielding one entry per CDR3 protein. The sample includes approximately 60,000 distinct CDR3 sequences, about 9.4% of them seen just once. The sequenced sample was PBMCs or a T cell subset sorted from them (not recorded which). The source is a young man who had mild COVID-19 (a few samples of this study predate the infection). Cell type and time point are not known.

This chain links TRBV12-3 or TRBV12-4 with TRBJ2-6; possibly TRBD1 for D (6 bases). The CDR3 is 18 residues long. The ends were cut back, 2 bases at V and 0 bases at J, with 14 bases in the middle. This CDR3 is CASSLRTVLYSGANVLTF. As DNA, the CDR3 is TGTGCCAGCAGTTTAAGGACAGTCCTATACTCTGGGGCCAACGTCCTGACTTTC.

This clonotype was detected a few times. V is TRBV28 and J is TRBJ2-1; 7 bases line up with TRBD1. This CDR3 has 13 amino acids. Germline V lookup: CDR1 MDHEN, CDR2 SYDVKM. V gave up 5 bases and J gave up 6 bases; unmatched junction bases: 4. As DNA, the CDR3 is TGTGCCAGCAGTGGGACAGTCAGCAATGAGCAGTTCTTC. Amino acid sequence: CASSGTVSNEQFF.

This clonotype appeared many times. V gene TRBV4-3 combines with J gene TRBJ2-5, with TRBD1 identical over 9 bases. The germline CDR1 and CDR2 sequences are LGHNA and YSLEER. The CDR3 is 14 residues long. With 2 bases clipped from V and 6 bases from J, the junction kept 4 bases outside the gene matches. The CDR3 DNA reads as TGCGCCAGCAGCCAACTCGGGACAGGGAAGACCCAGTACTTC. Its translation: CASSQLGTGKTQYF.

In this sample, this clonotype turned up a few times. The rearrangement uses TRBV6-1 and TRBJ2-5; D gene ambiguous. CDR3 size: 12 residues. Germline CDR1 and CDR2: MNHNS and SASEGT. Trimming removed 2 bases from V and 4 bases from J, with 5 bases in between. The CDR3 loop is CASSELVETQYF. The CDR3 region has the DNA TGTGCCAGCAGTGAACTGGTAGAGACCCAGTACTTC.

At least ten counts were recorded for this clonotype. The V and J genes are TRBV7-9 and TRBJ1-4, with a weak D call TRBD1 (6 bases). This CDR3 has 16 amino acids. CDR1 is SEHNR, CDR2 FQNEAQ, per germline (reference sequence). V lost 6 bases to trimming and J lost 0 bases, with 14 bases between them. CDR3 sequence: CASRAGDGPTNEKLFF. CDR3 DNA sequence: TGTGCCAGCAGGGCAGGGGACGGTCCAACTAATGAAAAACTGTTTTTT.

This clonotype came up many times. As DNA, the CDR3 is TGTGCCAGCACCCAGACGGGAGCGAGAGAGCAGTACTTC. Amino acid sequence: CASTQTGAREQYF. The rearrangement uses TRBV7-2 and TRBJ2-7; perhaps TRBD2 as D (6 bases). The germline CDR1 and CDR2 sequences are SGHTA and FQGNSA. With 7 bases removed from V and 7 bases from J, the gap between germline ends came to 17 bases. CDR3 size: 13 residues.

This chain links TRBV20-1 with TRBJ2-3; D call uncertain. The tail of the sequence fits TRBJ1-5 better, so the J call may be wrong. Germline loops: CDR1 DFQATT, CDR2 SNEGSKA (reference sequence). The CDR3 loop spans 14 amino acids. This CDR3 reads CSALTQFLVNTQHF. CDR3 DNA: TGCAGTGCACTGACACAGTTTCTTGTGAATACGCAGCATTTT.

The chain couples TRBV7-8 to TRBJ2-6, with D unresolved. With 5 bases removed from V and 2 bases from J, the gap between germline ends came to 7 bases. The CDR3 sequence is 14 residues long. Germline CDR1 SGHVS, CDR2 FQNEAQ. This CDR3 reads CASSQDTGANVLTF. Written as DNA, the CDR3 is TGTGCCAGCAGCCAGGATACTGGGGCCAACGTCCTGACTTTC.

This clonotype was recorded many times. V usage is TRBV14 and J usage is TRBJ2-7; D might be TRBD1 (6 bases). The CDR3 loop spans 14 amino acids. Trimming took 3 bases from V and 3 from J, leaving 12 bases between them. Germline lookup yields CDR1 SGHDN and CDR2 FVKESK. CDR3 in DNA: TGTGCCAGCAGCCAGTCAGGGGCATTCTACGAGCAGTACGTC. Translating it yields CASSQSGAFYEQYV.

This clonotype was counted only a few times. The CDR3 DNA follows: TGCGCCAGCAGCTGGCAAGGACAGCAAACCTACGAGCAGTACTTC. Its protein product is CASSWQGQQTYEQYF. The rearrangement links TRBV5-1 to TRBJ2-7, with a tentative D call TRBD1 (6 bases). This CDR3 contains 15 residues. Trimming took off 3 bases at V and 2 bases at J, with 15 bases between the two ends. The germline CDR1 and CDR2 sequences are SGHRS and YFSETQ.